This T cell receptor beta chain is from a study of blood T cell repertoires in COVID-19. At the level of the study: Material from acute and convalescent COVID-19 was sourced from the United States, Italy and Spain. T cells, B-cell-depleted T cells, or PBMCs provided the cDNA or gDNA that served as material.

There are 12 residues in the CDR3. V was shortened by 6 bases and J by 5 bases, with 10 bases between the two germline ends. Germline assignment: CDR1 MNHEY and CDR2 SVGAGI. Per the study methods: Reference gene primers were amplified, and this amplification served to estimate nucleated cell counts. Sequencing was performed with immunoSEQ multiplex PCR; in TCRdb, only in-frame clones are kept and a portion is missing. V and J calls and clone size are those listed in that table; D and trimming were worked out from the DNA. The sample contains 100,000 to 110,000 clones, more than 70% of which appear only once.

The sequence came from a human donor in a cohort sampled during active COVID-19. The genes are TRBV6-5 and TRBJ2-5; D ambiguous. The sample consisted of peripheral blood. The CDR3 DNA reads TGTGCCAGCAGAAATCCCGGGGAGACCCAGTACTTC. Translation: CASRNPGETQYF.